These 22 T cell receptor beta chains came from one sample sequenced in a study of CD8 T cells in Susac syndrome. It was with random hexamers that about 0.45 to 1 ug RNA was reverse transcribed. TCRdb called the immunoSEQ multiplex PCR reads again in MiXCR, with one record for every CDR3 protein. The sample lists some 200,000 distinct CDR3 sequences, approximately 95% occurring once. The specimen was CD4+ T cells from PBMCs. All receptors come from a human donor in good health.

The chain couples TRBV20-1 to TRBJ2-1, with TRBD1 identical over 10 bases. The CDR3 consists of 15 residues. CDR1 is DFQATT and CDR2 is SNEGSKA in the germline V gene (reference sequence). The V gene end was trimmed by 1 base and the J gene end by 3 bases; junction bases not matched to a gene: 3. This CDR3 is CSARARTGGYNEQFF. The CDR3 DNA sequence: TGCAGTGCTAGAGCACGGACAGGGGGCTACAATGAGCAGTTCTTC.

The rearrangement links TRBV3-1 to TRBJ2-1; possibly TRBD2 for D (6 bases). V was clipped by 4 bases and J by 2 bases, with 9 bases between them. Looked up from germline, CDR1 is LGHDT and CDR2 is YNNKEL (reference sequence). This CDR3 is built from 14 residues. The chain's CDR3 is CASSPSDAYNEQFF. In nucleotides, the CDR3 is TGTGCCAGCAGCCCTAGCGACGCCTACAATGAGCAGTTCTTC.

This chain uses TRBV7-9 with TRBJ2-7, with D tentatively TRBD2 (6 bases). Germline V gene sequence: CDR1 SEHNR, CDR2 FQNEAQ (reference sequence). The V end lost 5 bases, the J end lost 3 bases, and 17 bases lay between the germline ends. This CDR3 region has 15 residues. Here the CDR3 reads CASSPPGGGDYEQYF. The CDR3, as DNA: TGTGCCAGCAGCCCCCCTGGGGGAGGAGACTACGAGCAGTACTTC.

The genes are TRBV9 and TRBJ1-2, with 9 nucleotides matching TRBD1. Germline-derived CDR1 and CDR2 are SGDLS and YYNGEE. The CDR3 totals 15 residues. Trimming at V came to 0 bases and at J to 8 bases, leaving 8 bases not matched to a gene. The CDR3 loop reads CASSVEQGASGGYTF. DNA for the CDR3: TGTGCCAGCAGCGTAGAACAGGGGGCATCGGGCGGCTACACCTTC.

This CDR3 reads CASSIDSNYGYTF. The DNA for the CDR3 is TGTGCCAGCAGCATAGACAGTAACTATGGCTACACCTTC. The chain carries TRBV3-1 and TRBJ1-2, with a weak D call TRBD1 (5 bases). With 5 bases removed from V and 1 base from J, the gap between germline ends came to 8 bases. From germline, CDR1 is LGHDT and CDR2 YNNKEL (reference sequence). CDR3 length equals 13 residues. The whole variable domain, filled in from reference TRBV3-1 and TRBJ1-2, reads DTAVSQTPKYLVTQMGNDKSIKCEQNLGHDTMYWYKQDSKKFLKIMFSYNNKELIINETVPNRFSPKSPDKAHLNLHINSLELGDSAVYFCASSIDSNYGYTFGSGTRLTVV.

J is TRBJ2-3 and V is TRBV29-1; 8 positions agree with TRBD2. Germline values: CDR1 SQVTM, CDR2 ANQGSEA. This CDR3 region has 12 residues. Germline trimming cut 3 bases from V and 5 bases from J; bases unmatched to any gene: 1. Here the CDR3 DNA reads TGCAGCGTTGACGCGGGGGGAGATACGCAGTATTTT. This codes for CSVDAGGDTQYF.

The chain combines TRBV27 with TRBJ1-1; 8 bases align to TRBD1. Germline CDR1 MNHEY, CDR2 SMNVEV (reference sequence). CDR3 length: 13 residues. The V and J ends lost 9 bases and 5 bases, in that order; junction bases with no gene match: 8. The CDR3, as DNA: TGTGCCAGTCAGGGGGCCGGAAGGACTGAAGCTTTCTTT. This codes for CASQGAGRTEAFF.

This chain joins TRBV6-2 or TRBV6-3 and TRBJ2-7; D is unresolved. Germline-derived CDR1 and CDR2 are MNHEY and SVGEGT. V was pared by 0 bases and J by 3 bases, with 6 bases between. This CDR3 region has 13 residues. CDR3 in DNA: TGTGCCAGCAGTTACTCGACCGGCTACGAGCAGTACTTC. The encoded protein is CASSYSTGYEQYF.

The chain joins TRBV7-2 to TRBJ2-1; TRBD1 matches 8 bases. Germline-derived CDR1 and CDR2 are SGHTA and FQGNSA. The CDR3 runs to 15 residues. V lost 4 bases, J lost 10 bases, and 12 bases stayed unmatched. CDR3 protein: CASSSFGTGFREQFF. For the CDR3, the DNA is TGTGCCAGCAGCTCATTCGGGACAGGTTTCCGGGAGCAGTTCTTC.

This chain connects TRBV28 to TRBJ2-3; D is perhaps TRBD1 or TRBD2 (5 bases each). The germline V gene has CDR1 MDHEN and CDR2 SYDVKM. V lost 6 bases and J 0 bases, leaving 13 bases between the germline ends. CDR3 size: 15 residues. CDR3 bases: TGTGCCAGCAGCCGGGGACGCGGGAGCACAGATACGCAGTATTTT. Its protein product is CASSRGRGSTDTQYF.

The chain has TRBV29-1 and TRBJ2-3; D is ambiguous. The CDR3 covers 13 residues. CDR1 and CDR2 from the germline V gene are SQVTM and ANQGSEA. V lost 7 bases to trimming and J lost 5 bases, with 16 bases between them. This CDR3 reads CSAVILSGDTQYF. In DNA form, the CDR3 reads TGCAGCGCTGTTATCCTGAGTGGAGATACGCAGTATTTT.

V is TRBV12-3 or TRBV12-4 and J is TRBJ2-1, with D hard to call. CDR3 length equals 13 residues. V was clipped by 10 bases and J by 0 bases, with 10 bases between them. CDR3 sequence: CATTRNSYNEQFF. CDR3 nucleotides: TGTGCCACCACGCGTAACTCCTACAATGAGCAGTTCTTC.

V is TRBV2 and J is TRBJ2-1; D possibly uses TRBD1 or TRBD2 (5 bases each). Germline loops: CDR1 SNHLY, CDR2 FYNNEI. The V end was cut by 4 bases, the J end by 10 bases, with 14 bases between. The CDR3 totals 13 residues. CDR3 nucleotides: TGTGCCAGCAGTGCCTCCGGGGCCAGGGAGCAGTTCTTC. It is translated as CASSASGAREQFF.

The chain recombines TRBV28 with TRBJ2-2; the D is unclear. V was clipped by 3 bases and J by 3 bases, with 8 bases between them. Looked up from germline, CDR1 is MDHEN and CDR2 is SYDVKM. CDR3 size: 14 residues. The CDR3, as DNA: TGTGCCAGCAGTTTCAAAGGATACACCGGGGAGCTGTTTTTT. Its translation: CASSFKGYTGELFF.

The V and J genes are TRBV14 and TRBJ1-1; the D is unclear. The V gene lost 0 bases and the J gene lost 10 bases, with 15 bases spanning the gap. The CDR3 runs 14 residues. Per germline, CDR1 SGHDN and CDR2 FVKESK. The CDR3 DNA is TGTGCCAGCAGCCAAGACAGGCCCTGGAACGGAGCTTTCTTT. Amino acid sequence: CASSQDRPWNGAFF.

The chain employs TRBV2 and TRBJ1-2; TRBD1 matches at 8 bases. The V and J ends lost 2 bases and 4 bases, in that order; junction bases with no gene match: 3. CDR1 is SNHLY, CDR2 FYNNEI, per germline. This CDR3 is 14 amino acids long. The CDR3 loop is CASSEPGQAYGYTF. In nucleotides, the CDR3 is TGTGCCAGCAGTGAACCGGGACAGGCCTATGGCTACACCTTC.

This clonotype was recorded only once. The chain links TRBV11-2 to TRBJ2-1; 7 bases fit TRBD2. CDR1 is SGHAT, CDR2 FQNNGV, per germline. The length of the CDR3 is 15 residues. The V segment lost 4 bases and the J segment 4 bases; nucleotides outside the gene matches: 7. The CDR3 loop is CASSSILAVYNEQFF. CDR3 in DNA: TGTGCCAGCAGCTCGATTCTAGCGGTATACAATGAGCAGTTCTTC.

A single count supports this clonotype. CDR3 nucleotides: TGTGCCAGCAGCCCCCCACCCCGCAGTAGCGGGAGAGGAGAGACCCAGTACTTC. It translates to CASSPPPRSSGRGETQYF. The chain has TRBV3-1 and TRBJ2-5, with TRBD2 identical over 9 bases. V dropped 4 bases and J dropped 4; count of bases not matched to a gene: 16. Germline loops: CDR1 LGHDT, CDR2 YNNKEL (reference sequence). This CDR3 spans 18 amino acids.

J is TRBJ2-1 and V is TRBV28; D possibly corresponds to TRBD1 (6 bases). CDR1 is MDHEN and CDR2 is SYDVKM in the germline V gene. This CDR3 comprises 16 residues. Between the trimmed V and J ends, which lost 6 bases and 6 bases, there was a span of 21 bases. The CDR3 spells CASSRPGHGLGNEQFF. The CDR3 bases are TGTGCCAGCAGCCGACCGGGACATGGCCTGGGCAATGAGCAGTTCTTC.

The genes are TRBV7-9 and TRBJ2-3; D might be TRBD2 (6 bases). With 1 base removed from V and 10 bases from J, the gap between germline ends came to 9 bases. The CDR3 contains 12 residues. CDR1 is SEHNR and CDR2 is FQNEAQ in the germline V gene (reference sequence). The CDR3 protein is CASSLEGTAQYF. CDR3 DNA sequence: TGTGCCAGCAGCTTAGAGGGGACTGCGCAGTATTTT.

The J gene is TRBJ2-7, the V gene TRBV29-1; 7 positions match TRBD1. This CDR3 has 13 residues. J was trimmed by 3 bases and V by 7 bases; bases with no gene match: 9. CDR1 and CDR2 (germline): SQVTM, ANQGSEA. CDR3 sequence reads: CSAVRQGSYEQYF. The DNA of the CDR3 is TGCAGCGCCGTCCGACAGGGCAGCTACGAGCAGTACTTC.

The V gene is TRBV11-2, the J gene TRBJ2-5, with D possibly being TRBD2 (6 bases). The germline V gene encodes CDR1 SGHAT and CDR2 FQNNGV. V shed 6 bases and J shed 3 bases, with 8 bases lying between them. CDR3 length equals 12 residues. CDR3 amino acids: CASRPGEETQYF. In DNA, the CDR3 is TGTGCCAGCAGACCGGGAGAAGAGACCCAGTACTTC.